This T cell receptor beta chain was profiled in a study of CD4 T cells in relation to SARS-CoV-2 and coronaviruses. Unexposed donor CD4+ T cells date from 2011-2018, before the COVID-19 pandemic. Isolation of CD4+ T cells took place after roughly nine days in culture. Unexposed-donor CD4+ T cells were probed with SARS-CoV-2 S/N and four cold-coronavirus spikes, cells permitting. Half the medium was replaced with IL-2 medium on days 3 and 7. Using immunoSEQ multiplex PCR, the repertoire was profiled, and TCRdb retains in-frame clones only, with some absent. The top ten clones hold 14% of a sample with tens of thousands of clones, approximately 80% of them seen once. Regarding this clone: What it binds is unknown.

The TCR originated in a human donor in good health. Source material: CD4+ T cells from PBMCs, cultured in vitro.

The CDR3 DNA is TGTGCCAGCAGCCAACTGTCGGGGGCTAATCGTGGAACCGGGGAGCTGTTTTTT. Translated, it gives CASSQLSGANRGTGELFF. The V and J genes are TRBV14 and TRBJ2-2; D possibly uses TRBD1 or TRBD2 (6 bases each). The CDR3 runs to 18 residues. V gave up 2 bases and J gave up 5 bases, with 21 bases separating them. Germline V lookup: CDR1 SGHDN, CDR2 FVKESK. The full variable domain, in which reference TRBV14 and TRBJ2-2 provide the parts outside the CDR3, is EAGVTQFPSHSVIEKGQTVTLRCDPISGHDNLYWYRRVMGKEIKFLLHFVKESKQDESGMPNNRFLAERTGGTYSTLKVQPAELEDSGVYFCASSQLSGANRGTGELFFGEGSRLTVL.